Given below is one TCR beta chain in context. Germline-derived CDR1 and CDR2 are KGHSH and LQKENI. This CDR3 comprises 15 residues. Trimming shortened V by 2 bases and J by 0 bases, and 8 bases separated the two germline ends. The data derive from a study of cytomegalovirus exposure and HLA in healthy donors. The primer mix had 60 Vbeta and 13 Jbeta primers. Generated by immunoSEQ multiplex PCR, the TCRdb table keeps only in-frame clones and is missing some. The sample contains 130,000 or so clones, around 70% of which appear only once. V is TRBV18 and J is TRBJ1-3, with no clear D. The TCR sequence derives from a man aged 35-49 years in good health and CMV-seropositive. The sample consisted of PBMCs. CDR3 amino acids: CASSPKQNSGNTIYF. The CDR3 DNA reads TGTGCCAGCTCACCAAAACAGAACTCTGGAAACACCATATATTTT.